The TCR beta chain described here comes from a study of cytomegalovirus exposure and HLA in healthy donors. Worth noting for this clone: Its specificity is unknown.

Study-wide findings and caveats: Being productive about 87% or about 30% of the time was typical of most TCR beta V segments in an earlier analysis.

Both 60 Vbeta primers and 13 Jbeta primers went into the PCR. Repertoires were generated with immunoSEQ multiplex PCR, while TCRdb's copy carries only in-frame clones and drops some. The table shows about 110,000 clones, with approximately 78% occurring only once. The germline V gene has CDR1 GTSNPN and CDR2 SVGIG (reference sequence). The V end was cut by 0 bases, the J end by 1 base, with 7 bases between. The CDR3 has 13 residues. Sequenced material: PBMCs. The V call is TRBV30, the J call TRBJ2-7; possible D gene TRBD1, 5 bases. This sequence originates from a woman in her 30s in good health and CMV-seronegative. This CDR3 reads CAWSVGQSYEQYF. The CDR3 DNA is TGTGCCTGGAGTGTAGGACAATCCTACGAGCAGTACTTC. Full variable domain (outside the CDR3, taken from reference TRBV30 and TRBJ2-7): SQTIHQWPATLVQPVGSPLSLECTVEGTSNPNLYWYRQAAGRGLQLLFYSVGIGQISSEVPQNLSASRPQDRQFILSSKKLLLSDSGFYLCAWSVGQSYEQYFGPGTRLTVT.